This TCR beta chain was captured by sequencing in a study of cytomegalovirus exposure and HLA in healthy donors. Between the trimmed V and J ends, which lost 6 bases and 2 bases, there was a span of 7 bases. Germline CDR1 and CDR2: MNHNS and SASEGT. This CDR3 has 12 residues. A multiplex PCR was run with 60 Vbeta primers and 13 Jbeta primers. Here immunoSEQ multiplex PCR was the method, and the copy in TCRdb shows in-frame clones only, minus some. The sample records under 200,000 clones, 80% to 90% being singletons. The receptor comes from a man aged 35 to 55 in good health and CMV-seropositive. The V and J genes are TRBV6-1 and TRBJ1-2; D is unresolved. The material sequenced was PBMCs. This CDR3 is CASSPFNYGYTF. In nucleotides, the CDR3 is TGTGCCAGCAGCCCGTTCAACTATGGCTACACCTTC.